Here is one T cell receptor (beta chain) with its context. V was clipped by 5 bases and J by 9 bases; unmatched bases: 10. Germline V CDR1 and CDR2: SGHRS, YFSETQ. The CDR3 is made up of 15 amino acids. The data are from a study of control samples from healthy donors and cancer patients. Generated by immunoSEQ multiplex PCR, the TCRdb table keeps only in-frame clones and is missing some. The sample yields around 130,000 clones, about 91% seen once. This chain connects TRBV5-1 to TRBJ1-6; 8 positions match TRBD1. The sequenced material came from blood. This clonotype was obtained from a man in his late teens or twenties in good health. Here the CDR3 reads CASRVNRGGGSPLHF. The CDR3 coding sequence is TGCGCCAGCAGAGTCAACAGGGGGGGTGGTTCACCCCTCCACTTT.